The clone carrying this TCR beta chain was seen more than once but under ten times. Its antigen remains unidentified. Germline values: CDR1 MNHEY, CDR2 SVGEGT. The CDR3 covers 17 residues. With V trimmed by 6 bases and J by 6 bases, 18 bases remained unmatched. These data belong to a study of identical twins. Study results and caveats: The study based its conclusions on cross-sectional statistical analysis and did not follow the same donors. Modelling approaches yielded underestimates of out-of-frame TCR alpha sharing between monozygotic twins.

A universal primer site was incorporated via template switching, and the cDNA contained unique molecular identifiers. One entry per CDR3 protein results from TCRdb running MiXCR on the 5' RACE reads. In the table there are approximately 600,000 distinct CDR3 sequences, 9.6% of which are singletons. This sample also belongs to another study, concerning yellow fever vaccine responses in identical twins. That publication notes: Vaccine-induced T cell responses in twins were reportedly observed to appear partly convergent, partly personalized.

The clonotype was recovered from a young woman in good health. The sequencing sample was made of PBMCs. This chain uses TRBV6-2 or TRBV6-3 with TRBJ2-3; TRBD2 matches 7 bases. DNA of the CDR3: TGTGCCAGCAGCACACTCGGGAGGAACTTGGTTTTGGATACGCAGTATTTT. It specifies CASSTLGRNLVLDTQYF.